Shown below are 14 T cell receptor beta chains from a single sample sequenced in a study of blood T cell repertoires in COVID-19. Clones were sequenced by immunoSEQ multiplex PCR, and TCRdb holds only the in-frame ones, with some missing. Here the sample spans roughly 97,000 clones, approximately 82% being singletons. Sequenced: peripheral blood. Receptors were obtained from a man between 65 and 85 years old with acute or convalescent COVID-19.

This clone showed up just once. The chain uses TRBV19 and TRBJ1-1; maybe TRBD1 (5 bases). Looked up from germline, CDR1 is LNHDA and CDR2 is SQIVND (reference sequence). The V and J ends lost 4 bases and 0 bases respectively, with 18 bases between them. This CDR3 is 17 amino acids long. The CDR3 sequence is CASSRLTAGGLNTEAFF. The CDR3 bases are TGTGCCAGTAGTAGATTGACAGCCGGGGGTCTGAACACTGAAGCTTTCTTT.

This clone was recorded once. The rearrangement links TRBV7-6 to TRBJ2-3; D unclear. With 1 base removed from V and 0 bases from J, the gap between germline ends came to 5 bases. Germline V CDR1 and CDR2: SGHVS, FNYEAQ. This CDR3 contains 14 residues. CDR3 DNA sequence: TGTGCCAGCAGCTTAGGGCGGAGCACAGATACGCAGTATTTT. It encodes CASSLGRSTDTQYF. The full variable domain, rest sourced from reference TRBV7-6 and TRBJ2-3, is GAGVSQSPRYKVTKRGQDVALRCDPISGHVSLYWYRQALGQGPEFLTYFNYEAQQDKSGLPNDRFSAERPEGSISTLTIQRTEQRDSAMYRCASSLGRSTDTQYFGPGTRLTVL.

A single count supports this clone. V and J are TRBV28 and TRBJ1-4; D unclear. The CDR3 has 12 residues. Germline CDR1 reads MDHEN; CDR2 reads SYDVKM. The V end was cut by 10 bases, the J end by 2 bases, with 8 bases between. CDR3 sequence: CAIGYTNEKLFF. The CDR3 DNA sequence: TGTGCCATCGGGTATACTAATGAAAAACTGTTTTTT.

The rearrangement joins TRBV6-5 to TRBJ1-1; D possibly corresponds to TRBD1 (6 bases). Germline values: CDR1 MNHEY, CDR2 SVGAGI. This CDR3 spans 13 amino acids. Trimming took 6 bases from V and 1 from J, leaving 9 bases between them. The CDR3 DNA sequence: TGTGCCAGCAGGTGGACAGAGAACACTGAAGCTTTCTTT. Protein sequence: CASRWTENTEAFF.

The rearrangement uses TRBV10-2 and TRBJ1-2; 7 bases agree with TRBD1. CDR3 size: 15 residues. Losses at the gene ends were 4 bases for V and 0 bases for J; bases not matched to a gene: 5. Germline V gene sequence: CDR1 WSHSY, CDR2 SAAADI. The CDR3 loop reads CASSGTGGTNYGYTF. CDR3 nucleotides: TGCGCCAGCAGTGGGACAGGAGGAACTAACTATGGCTACACCTTC.

This rearrangement joins TRBV11-2 to TRBJ2-3, with 9 positions matching TRBD2. Trimming cost V 5 bases and J 3 bases; bases outside gene matches: 9. This CDR3 contains 16 residues. CDR1 is SGHAT, CDR2 FQNNGV, per germline. This CDR3 reads CASSDVTSGLTDTQYF. CDR3 sequence (DNA): TGTGCCAGCAGCGATGTGACTAGCGGACTAACAGATACGCAGTATTTT. The variable domain in full, with the rest retrieved from reference TRBV11-2 and TRBJ2-3, is EAGVAQSPRYKIIEKRQSVAFWCNPISGHATLYWYQQILGQGPKLLIQFQNNGVVDDSQLPKDRFSAERLKGVDSTLKIQPAKLEDSAVYLCASSDVTSGLTDTQYFGPGTRLTVL.

The J gene is TRBJ1-3, the V gene TRBV10-1, with D possibly being TRBD1 (5 bases). The V gene lost 6 bases and the J gene lost 4 bases, with 22 bases spanning the gap. This CDR3 has 17 residues. Germline V gene lookup returns CDR1 WNHNN and CDR2 SYGVQD (reference sequence). The CDR3 sequence is CASRRTSIGGSGNTIYF. The CDR3 region has the DNA TGCGCCAGCAGAAGAACCTCGATCGGGGGATCAGGAAACACCATATATTTT.

The chain has TRBV5-5 and TRBJ1-5; D is undetermined. The CDR3 is 15 amino acids. V was shortened by 2 bases and J by 6 bases, with 15 bases between the two germline ends. The V gene's germline CDR1 is SGHKS and CDR2 YYEKEE (reference sequence). CDR3 DNA: TGTGCCAGCAGCTTTACGCCTGGGCAGGCTCAGCCCCAGCATTTT. Residues: CASSFTPGQAQPQHF.

V and J are TRBV7-6 and TRBJ1-3, with TRBD1 identical over 8 bases. The CDR3 has 16 amino acids. Germline values: CDR1 SGHVS, CDR2 FNYEAQ. The trim removed 5 bases at V and 2 bases at J, leaving 8 bases unmatched. The chain's CDR3 is CASSAIQGAAGNTIYF. The CDR3 bases are TGTGCCAGCAGCGCCATTCAGGGGGCGGCTGGAAACACCATATATTTT.

This rearrangement joins TRBV3-1 (or the pseudogene TRBV3-2) to TRBJ1-2; a possible D gene is TRBD1 (5 bases). Germline lookup yields CDR1 LGHDT and CDR2 YNNKEL (reference sequence). This CDR3 comprises 16 residues. V gave up 2 bases and J gave up 0 bases, with 13 bases separating them. The CDR3 coding sequence is TGTGCCAGCAGCCAACAGGGTCGCAGAGCTAACTATGGCTACACCTTC. Translation: CASSQQGRRANYGYTF.

The gene calls are TRBV2 and TRBJ2-1, with D perhaps matching TRBD2 (6 bases). Germline CDR1 reads SNHLY; CDR2 reads FYNNEI. Between the trimmed V and J ends, which lost 6 bases and 0 bases, there was a span of 18 bases. CDR3 length equals 17 residues. This CDR3 is CASSLIPGRSSYNEQFF. CDR3 in DNA: TGTGCCAGCAGCCTTATTCCGGGGAGGAGCTCCTACAATGAGCAGTTCTTC.

In its sample, this clone was seen once. The rearrangement links TRBV18 to TRBJ2-2; possible D gene TRBD2, 6 bases. Germline-derived CDR1 and CDR2 are KGHSH and LQKENI. The V end lost 8 bases, the J end lost 1 base, and 17 bases lay between the germline ends. The CDR3 spans 16 residues. CDR3 sequence: CASVNPGLRNTGELFF. CDR3 in DNA: TGTGCCAGCGTAAACCCGGGACTGAGGAACACCGGGGAGCTGTTTTTT.

In this sample, this clone turned up once. V and J are TRBV15 and TRBJ1-3, with D hard to call. Trimming took off 0 bases at V and 4 bases at J, with 7 bases between the two ends. Germline CDR1 and CDR2: LNHNV and YYDKDF (reference sequence). This CDR3 region has 14 residues. In nucleotides, the CDR3 is TGTGCCACCAGCAGAGATCTTCAGGGAAACACCATATATTTT. Translated: CATSRDLQGNTIYF.

This clone has a handful of counts. The gene calls are TRBV28 and TRBJ2-7, with TRBD2 as a possible D gene (6 bases). The CDR3 runs 15 residues. V lost 6 bases, J lost 7 bases, and 22 bases lay in between. CDR1 is MDHEN and CDR2 is SYDVKM in the germline V gene. CDR3 residues: CASRLLYGGRSEQYF. CDR3 sequence (DNA): TGTGCCAGCAGACTACTTTATGGGGGGAGAAGTGAGCAGTACTTC.